These 22 T cell receptor beta chains originate from one sample sequenced in a study of T cell repertoires in cytomegalovirus infection (dated by TCRdb to about 2019). The sequencer listed for this sample is Illumina HiSeq 1500. TCRdb reran the public reads through fastp at Q25 and MiXCR, keeping productive beta chains. When rows share a CDR3 protein, they turn into one entry using the most common DNA and genes. A total of more than 90,000 distinct CDR3 sequences appear in this sample, 10% of them only once. Jointly, the top ten make up approximately 31% of the sample. Their antigens remain unidentified. The sample comprised PBMCs, sequenced either directly or after in vitro stimulation (not recorded which). The receptors stem from a human donor in good health (CMV status not recorded). Some clones in this sample may be carry-over from other donors' samples.

This clonotype was observed a few times. The chain couples TRBV4-1 to TRBJ2-2; 7 nucleotides align to TRBD2. The V gene end was trimmed by 0 bases and the J gene end by 7 bases; junction bases not matched to a gene: 8. CDR1 and CDR2 from the germline V gene are MGHRA and YSYEKL. The CDR3 has 16 amino acids. The CDR3 protein is CASSQDLAGEGGELFF. CDR3 sequence (DNA): TGCGCCAGCAGCCAAGATTTGGCGGGAGAGGGCGGGGAGCTGTTTTTT.

In this sample, this clonotype turned up a few times. The chain uses TRBV4-2 and TRBJ2-4; 10 nucleotides match TRBD2. Germline V CDR1 and CDR2: LGHNA, YNFKEQ. The CDR3 runs to 15 residues. V lost 3 bases and J lost 8; bases outside the gene matches: 7. Here the CDR3 reads CASSQGGLAKDIQYF. The CDR3 DNA is TGTGCCAGCAGCCAGGGGGGACTAGCGAAGGACATTCAGTACTTC.

The gene calls are TRBV7-2 and TRBJ2-4, with D possibly being TRBD1 or TRBD2 (5 bases each). The germline gives CDR1 SGHTA, CDR2 FQGNSA. The CDR3 length is 13 residues. V was clipped by 8 bases and J by 8 bases, with 16 bases between them. In nucleotides, the CDR3 is TGTGCCAGCGGTAAAGGGGACGATGACATTCAGTACTTC. This encodes CASGKGDDDIQYF.

The chain links TRBV18 to TRBJ2-5; 8 bases agree with TRBD2. With V trimmed by 4 bases and J by 6 bases, 10 bases remained unmatched. Looked up from germline, CDR1 is KGHSH and CDR2 is LQKENI. The CDR3 runs 15 residues. As DNA, the CDR3 is TGTGCCAGCTCACTCAGCGGGAGTGCGGGAAAGACCCAGTACTTC. Protein: CASSLSGSAGKTQYF.

This clonotype was counted between two and nine times. V is TRBV20-1 and J is TRBJ2-7; tentatively, D is TRBD2 (7 bases). CDR1 and CDR2 from the germline V gene are DFQATT and SNEGSKA (reference sequence). This CDR3 spans 11 amino acids. Trimming shortened V by 3 bases and J by 5 bases, and 8 bases separated the two germline ends. The chain's CDR3 is CSASGGHEQYF. Here the CDR3 DNA reads TGCAGTGCTAGCGGGGGGCACGAGCAGTACTTC.

This clonotype was recorded many times. The chain carries TRBV7-3 and TRBJ2-7; no firm D call. The CDR3 has 12 amino acids. Germline CDR1 is SGHTA and CDR2 is FQGTGA. V was trimmed by 5 bases and J by 5 bases, leaving 10 bases between them. CDR3: CASSDPGNEQYF. The CDR3, as DNA: TGTGCCAGCAGCGACCCTGGGAACGAGCAGTACTTC.

There are a few counts of this clonotype. V gene TRBV7-2 combines with J gene TRBJ2-3; D is undetermined. Germline loops: CDR1 SGHTA, CDR2 FQGNSA. The CDR3 is 17 residues long. V was pared by 8 bases and J by 2 bases, with 23 bases between. The chain's CDR3 is CASRRTLIADYTDTQYF. CDR3 DNA sequence: TGTGCCAGCCGACGGACCTTGATAGCAGATTACACAGATACGCAGTATTTT.

This clonotype was picked up many times. V is TRBV28 and J is TRBJ2-7; 10 nucleotides match TRBD1. Germline V CDR1 and CDR2: MDHEN, SYDVKM. CDR3 length: 14 amino acids. V trimming: 3 bases; J trimming: 3 bases; junction bases outside the gene matches: 2. The CDR3 reads CASSFRTGGYEQYF. The CDR3 nucleotides read TGTGCCAGCAGTTTCAGGACAGGGGGCTACGAGCAGTACTTC.

The chain has TRBV7-2 and TRBJ2-7; D uncertain. The CDR3 is 14 residues long. Between the trimmed V and J ends, which lost 6 bases and 2 bases, there was a span of 14 bases. CDR1 and CDR2 (germline): SGHTA, FQGNSA. The CDR3 here is CASSFRHRPYEQYF. CDR3 DNA: TGTGCCAGCAGTTTCCGGCACAGACCCTACGAGCAGTACTTC. The whole variable domain, filled in from reference TRBV7-2 and TRBJ2-7, reads GAGVSQSPSNKVTEKGKDVELRCDPISGHTALYWYRQSLGQGLEFLIYFQGNSAPDKSGLPSDRFSAERTGGSVSTLTIQRTQQEDSAVYLCASSFRHRPYEQYFGPGTRLTVT.

The rearrangement joins TRBV20-1 to TRBJ2-7, with no clear D. Germline lookup yields CDR1 DFQATT and CDR2 SNEGSKA (reference sequence). The CDR3 contains 14 residues. Trimming removed 1 base from V and 7 bases from J, with 17 bases in between. The CDR3: CSARGGSWEGEQYF. The CDR3 bases are TGCAGTGCTAGAGGAGGCTCGTGGGAAGGGGAGCAGTACTTC.

A few counts support this clonotype. The chain joins TRBV6-2 or TRBV6-3 to TRBJ1-1; no firm D call. Germline V gene lookup returns CDR1 MNHEY and CDR2 SVGEGT. Trimming took 5 bases from V and 4 from J, leaving 8 bases between them. The CDR3 consists of 12 residues. In DNA, the CDR3 is TGTGCCAGCAGTCAAGGGATCACTGAAGCTTTCTTT. Protein product: CASSQGITEAFF.

This clonotype was observed many times. The CDR3 here is CASSHFSGDRSYNEQFF. DNA of the CDR3: TGTGCCAGCAGCCATTTTTCAGGGGACCGCTCCTACAATGAGCAGTTCTTC. The chain combines TRBV14 with TRBJ2-1; possibly TRBD1 for D (6 bases). Trimming took 3 bases from V and 0 from J, leaving 15 bases between them. The CDR3 length is 17 residues. Germline CDR1 reads SGHDN; CDR2 reads FVKESK.

The genes are TRBV19 and TRBJ1-5, with 7 bases fitting TRBD1. Trimming took 10 bases from V and 3 from J; bases not matched to a gene: 9. The germline V gene encodes CDR1 LNHDA and CDR2 SQIVND (reference sequence). The CDR3 covers 14 residues. The CDR3 DNA follows: TGTGCCACCCAAGACGACAGGGTCAATCAGCCCCAGCATTTT. It is translated as CATQDDRVNQPQHF.

The table lists this clonotype with a few counts. This chain joins TRBV4-3 and TRBJ1-2; D is uncertain. Trimming cost V 4 bases and J 5 bases, with 14 bases left between them. The CDR3 runs to 14 residues. Germline V lookup: CDR1 LGHNA, CDR2 YSLEER. The CDR3 spells CASSPIRAGYGYTF. DNA of the CDR3: TGCGCCAGCAGCCCCATACGGGCAGGATATGGCTACACCTTC.

This clonotype was seen a few times. The CDR3 bases are TGTGCCAGCTCACCACCGGTCAGGGATCAGGATACGCAGTATTTT. Translated: CASSPPVRDQDTQYF. The chain recombines TRBV18 with TRBJ2-3, with a possible D match to TRBD1 (5 bases). Trimming took 0 bases from V and 6 from J, leaving 13 bases between them. The germline V gene has CDR1 KGHSH and CDR2 LQKENI. The CDR3 is made up of 15 amino acids.

The table lists this clonotype with a few counts. The chain is built from TRBV4-2 and TRBJ2-6, with TRBD1 identical over 8 bases. The V gene's germline CDR1 is LGHNA and CDR2 YNFKEQ. The CDR3 runs 18 residues. J gave up 2 bases and V 0 bases, and 6 bases lay outside the gene matches. In nucleotides, the CDR3 is TGTGCCAGCAGCCAAGAAAACAGGGGGTTAGCTGGGGCCAACGTCCTGACTTTC. Its protein is CASSQENRGLAGANVLTF.

V usage is TRBV27 and J usage is TRBJ2-3, with a possible D match to TRBD1 (6 bases). Germline V CDR1 and CDR2: MNHEY, SMNVEV (reference sequence). Trimming stripped 3 bases from V and 6 bases from J, with 10 bases between. The CDR3 length is 13 residues. The DNA of the CDR3 is TGTGCCAGCAGTTTTTTCCAGGGGGATACGCAGTATTTT. As protein: CASSFFQGDTQYF.

J is TRBJ1-2 and V is TRBV28; D possibly corresponds to TRBD1 (5 bases). With 5 bases removed from V and 4 bases from J, the gap between germline ends came to 17 bases. The germline V gene has CDR1 MDHEN and CDR2 SYDVKM. The CDR3 has 15 residues. The CDR3 region has the DNA TGTGCCAGCAGTCCGGGGGGGACCCAGGGCTATGGCTACACCTTC. Protein sequence: CASSPGGTQGYGYTF.

The sample holds a few counts of this clonotype. The gene calls are TRBV19 and TRBJ1-5, with TRBD1 identical over 7 bases. V shed 3 bases and J 0 bases; nucleotides not matched to a gene: 2. There are 15 residues in the CDR3. Germline CDR1 reads LNHDA; CDR2 reads SQIVND (reference sequence). The CDR3 DNA reads as TGTGCCAGTAGTATGACAGGGTATAGCAATCAGCCCCAGCATTTT. Translating it yields CASSMTGYSNQPQHF. The complete variable domain, with remaining parts taken from reference TRBV19 and TRBJ1-5, reads DGGITQSPKYLFRKEGQNVTLSCEQNLNHDAMYWYRQDPGQGLRLIYYSQIVNDFQKGDIAEGYSVSREKKESFPLTVTSAQKNPTAFYLCASSMTGYSNQPQHFGDGTRLSIL.

This clonotype turned up a few times. The genes are TRBV19 and TRBJ1-2, with 7 bases aligning to TRBD1. Per the germline V gene, CDR1 is LNHDA and CDR2 is SQIVND (reference sequence). J was trimmed by 2 bases and V by 9 bases; bases with no gene match: 6. The CDR3 has 13 amino acids. CDR3 in amino acids: CASSQGLNYGYTF. DNA for the CDR3: TGTGCCAGCTCACAGGGGTTGAACTATGGCTACACCTTC.

The rearrangement joins TRBV19 to TRBJ1-5; maybe TRBD1 (5 bases). CDR1 is LNHDA, CDR2 SQIVND, per germline (reference sequence). V was shortened by 2 bases and J by 1 base, with 15 bases between the two germline ends. This CDR3 is built from 17 residues. The CDR3 sequence is CASSIWRGRLSNQPQHF. In nucleotides, the CDR3 is TGTGCCAGTAGTATATGGCGGGGACGGCTAAGCAATCAGCCCCAGCATTTT.

This clonotype was seen ten or more times. The rearrangement links TRBV28 to TRBJ2-7; TRBD1 or TRBD2 may be the D gene (6 bases each). The CDR3 spans 15 residues. The germline V gene encodes CDR1 MDHEN and CDR2 SYDVKM. V was clipped by 6 bases and J by 5 bases, with 20 bases between them. CDR3 loop: CASSESWAGEDEQYV. Written as DNA, the CDR3 is TGTGCCAGCAGCGAGAGTTGGGCAGGGGAGGACGAGCAGTACGTC.